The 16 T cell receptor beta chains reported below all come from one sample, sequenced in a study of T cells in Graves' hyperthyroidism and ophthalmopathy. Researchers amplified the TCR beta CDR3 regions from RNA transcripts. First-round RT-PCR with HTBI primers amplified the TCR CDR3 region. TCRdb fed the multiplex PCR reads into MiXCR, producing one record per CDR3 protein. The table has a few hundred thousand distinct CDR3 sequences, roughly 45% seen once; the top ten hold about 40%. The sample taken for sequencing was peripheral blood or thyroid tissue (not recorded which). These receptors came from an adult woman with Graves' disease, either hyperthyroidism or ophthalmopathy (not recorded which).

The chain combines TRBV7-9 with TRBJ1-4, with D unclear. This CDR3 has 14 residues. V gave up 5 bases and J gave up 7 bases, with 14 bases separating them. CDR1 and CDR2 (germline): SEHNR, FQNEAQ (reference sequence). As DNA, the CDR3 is TGTGCCAGCAGCCACCGGGAGGATGGTGAAAAACTGTTTTTT. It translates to CASSHREDGEKLFF.

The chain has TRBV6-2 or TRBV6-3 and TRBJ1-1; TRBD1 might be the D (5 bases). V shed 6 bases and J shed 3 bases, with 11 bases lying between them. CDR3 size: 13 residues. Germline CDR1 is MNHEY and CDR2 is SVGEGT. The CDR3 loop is CASRTDSHTEAFF. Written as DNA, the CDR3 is TGTGCCAGCAGAACAGACAGCCACACTGAAGCTTTCTTT.

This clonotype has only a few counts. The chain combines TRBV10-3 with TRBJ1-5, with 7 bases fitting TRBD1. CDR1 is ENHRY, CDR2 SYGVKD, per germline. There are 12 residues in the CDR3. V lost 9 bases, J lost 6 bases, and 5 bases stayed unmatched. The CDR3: CAIQGGGQPQHF. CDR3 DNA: TGTGCCATTCAGGGGGGAGGTCAGCCCCAGCATTTT.

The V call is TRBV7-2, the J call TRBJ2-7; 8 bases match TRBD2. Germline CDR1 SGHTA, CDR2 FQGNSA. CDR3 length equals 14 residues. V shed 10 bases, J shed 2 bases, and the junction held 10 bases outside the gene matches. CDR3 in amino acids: CANPGGGRAYEQYF. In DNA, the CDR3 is TGTGCCAATCCGGGAGGGGGAAGAGCCTACGAGCAGTACTTC.

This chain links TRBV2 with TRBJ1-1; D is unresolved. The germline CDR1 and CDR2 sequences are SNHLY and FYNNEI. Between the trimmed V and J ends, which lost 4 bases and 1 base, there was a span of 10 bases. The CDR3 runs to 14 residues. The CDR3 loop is CASSASRWNTEAFF. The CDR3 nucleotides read TGTGCCAGCAGTGCCAGTCGGTGGAACACTGAAGCTTTCTTT. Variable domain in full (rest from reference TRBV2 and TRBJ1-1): EPEVTQTPSHQVTQMGQEVILRCVPISNHLYFYWYRQILGQKVEFLVSFYNNEISEKSEIFDDQFSVERPDGSNFTLKIRSTKLEDSAMYFCASSASRWNTEAFFGQGTRLTVV.

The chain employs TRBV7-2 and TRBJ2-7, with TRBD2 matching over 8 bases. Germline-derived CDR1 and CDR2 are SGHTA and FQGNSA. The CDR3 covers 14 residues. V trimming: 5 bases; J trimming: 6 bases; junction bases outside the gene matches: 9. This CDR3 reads CASSTPGLDPEQYF. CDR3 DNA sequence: TGTGCCAGCAGCACTCCGGGACTAGATCCCGAGCAGTACTTC. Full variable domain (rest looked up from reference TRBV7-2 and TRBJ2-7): GAGVSQSPSNKVTEKGKDVELRCDPISGHTALYWYRQSLGQGLEFLIYFQGNSAPDKSGLPSDRFSAERTGGSVSTLTIQRTQQEDSAVYLCASSTPGLDPEQYFGPGTRLTVT.

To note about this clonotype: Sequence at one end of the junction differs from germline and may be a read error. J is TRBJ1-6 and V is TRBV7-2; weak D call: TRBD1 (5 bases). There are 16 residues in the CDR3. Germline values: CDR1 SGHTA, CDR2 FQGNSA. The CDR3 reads CASSPGSGTYNSPLHF. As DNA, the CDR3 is TGTGCCAGCAGCCCAGGATCCGGGACCTACAATTCACCCCTCCACTTT. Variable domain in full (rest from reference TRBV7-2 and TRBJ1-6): GAGVSQSPSNKVTEKGKDVELRCDPISGHTALYWYRQSLGQGLEFLIYFQGNSAPDKSGLPSDRFSAERTGGSVSTLTIQRTQQEDSAVYLCASSPGSGTYNSPLHFGNGTRLTVT.

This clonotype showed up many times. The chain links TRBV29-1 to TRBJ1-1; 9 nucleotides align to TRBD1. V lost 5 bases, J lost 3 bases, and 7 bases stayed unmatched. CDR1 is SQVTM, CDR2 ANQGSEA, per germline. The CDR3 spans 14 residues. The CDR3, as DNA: TGCAGCGTTAAATCCGGGACAGGGCACACTGAAGCTTTCTTT. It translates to CSVKSGTGHTEAFF.

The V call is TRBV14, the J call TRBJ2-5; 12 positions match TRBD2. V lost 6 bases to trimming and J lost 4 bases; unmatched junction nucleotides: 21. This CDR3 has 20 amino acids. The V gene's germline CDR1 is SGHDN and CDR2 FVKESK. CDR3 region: CASSYSGTLLAGGGIETQYF. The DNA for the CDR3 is TGTGCCAGCAGTTACTCGGGGACCCTCCTAGCGGGAGGGGGGATAGAGACCCAGTACTTC.

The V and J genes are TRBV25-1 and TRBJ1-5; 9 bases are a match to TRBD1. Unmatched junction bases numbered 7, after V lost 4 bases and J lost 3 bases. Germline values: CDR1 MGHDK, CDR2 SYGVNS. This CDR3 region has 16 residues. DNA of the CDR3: TGTGCCAGCAGTGCCCCAGACAGGGGGGCCAATCAGCCCCAGCATTTT. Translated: CASSAPDRGANQPQHF.

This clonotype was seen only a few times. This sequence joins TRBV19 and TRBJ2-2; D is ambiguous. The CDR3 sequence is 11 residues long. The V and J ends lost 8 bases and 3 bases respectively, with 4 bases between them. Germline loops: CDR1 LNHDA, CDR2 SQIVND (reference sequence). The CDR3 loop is CASRDTGELFF. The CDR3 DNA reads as TGTGCCAGTCGCGACACCGGGGAGCTGTTTTTT.

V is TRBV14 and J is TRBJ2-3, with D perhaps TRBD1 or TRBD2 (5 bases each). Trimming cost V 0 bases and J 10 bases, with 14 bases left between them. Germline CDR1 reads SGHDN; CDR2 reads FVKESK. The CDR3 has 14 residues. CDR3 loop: CASSQDWRGEPQYF. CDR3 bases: TGTGCCAGCAGCCAAGATTGGCGAGGGGAGCCGCAGTATTTT.

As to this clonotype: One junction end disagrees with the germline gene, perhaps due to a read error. The CDR3 is CASSPEWF. CDR3 sequence (DNA): TGTGCCAGCAGCCCCGAGTGGTTC. This chain connects TRBV7-7 to TRBJ2-7; D uncertain. Germline V gene sequence: CDR1 SSHAT, CDR2 FNYEAQ (reference sequence). This CDR3 has 8 residues.

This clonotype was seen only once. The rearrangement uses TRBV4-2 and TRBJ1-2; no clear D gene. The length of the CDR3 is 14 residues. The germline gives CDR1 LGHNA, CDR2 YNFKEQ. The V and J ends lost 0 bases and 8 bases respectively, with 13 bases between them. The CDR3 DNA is TGTGCCAGCAGCCAAGAGTGGCTAGCGGGAGGCTACACCTTC. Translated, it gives CASSQEWLAGGYTF.

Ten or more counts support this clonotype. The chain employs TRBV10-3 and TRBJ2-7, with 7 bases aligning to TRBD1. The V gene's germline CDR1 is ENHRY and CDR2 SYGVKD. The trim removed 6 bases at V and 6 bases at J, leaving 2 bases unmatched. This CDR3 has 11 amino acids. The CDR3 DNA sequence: TGTGCCATCAGCAGGGGGTCCGAGCAGTACTTC. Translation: CAISRGSEQYF.

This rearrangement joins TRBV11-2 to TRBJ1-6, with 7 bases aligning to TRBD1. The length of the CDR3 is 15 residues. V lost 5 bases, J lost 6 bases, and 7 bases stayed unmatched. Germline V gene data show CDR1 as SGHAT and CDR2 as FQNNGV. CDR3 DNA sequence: TGTGCCAGCAGCCGCTCCGGACAGGCTAATTCACCCCTCCACTTT. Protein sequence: CASSRSGQANSPLHF.